This entry lists 5 T cell receptor beta chains sequenced from one sample in a study of cytomegalovirus exposure and HLA in healthy donors (dated by TCRdb to the late 2010s). Libraries were built with the immunoSEQ multiplex PCR assay. The multiplex PCR relied on a mix of 60 forward primers for TCR Vbeta segments and 13 reverse primers for TCR Jbeta segments. The table comes from immuneACCESS by way of TCRdb, which keeps in-frame sequences with V and J called. Part of the clones is missing from these tables; in studies checked, under half for an unresolved V gene and the rest for unknown reasons. The sample has over 150,000 clones on record, 65% to 70% of them singletons. 4% to 5.5% of the sample belongs to the ten largest clones. Material: PBMCs. These receptors were taken from a woman aged 18-29 years in good health and CMV-seropositive.

This clone was counted a few times. The V call is TRBV2, the J call TRBJ2-1, with 12 positions matching TRBD1. Germline CDR1 and CDR2: SNHLY and FYNNEI. V shed 5 bases and J 2 bases; nucleotides not matched to a gene: 4. This CDR3 spans 16 amino acids. The CDR3 sequence is CASSSGTGGAYNEQFF. The CDR3 DNA follows: TGTGCCAGCAGTTCCGGGACAGGGGGCGCCTACAATGAGCAGTTCTTC.

V is TRBV27 and J is TRBJ2-1; D might be TRBD2 (6 bases). CDR1 MNHEY and CDR2 SMNVEV come from the germline V gene (reference sequence). V lost 0 bases and J 5 bases, leaving 17 bases between the germline ends. The CDR3 has 17 residues. Written as DNA, the CDR3 is TGTGCCAGCAGTTTATCTAGTGTACTAGCCCCGAACAATGAGCAGTTCTTC. As protein: CASSLSSVLAPNNEQFF.

The chain couples TRBV7-9 to TRBJ2-3; TRBD2 might be the D (5 bases). CDR1 SEHNR and CDR2 FQNEAQ come from the germline V gene (reference sequence). The V end was cut by 5 bases, the J end by 6 bases, with 24 bases between. The CDR3 totals 17 residues. CDR3 amino acids: CASSRVTPSYSADTQYF. The CDR3 bases are TGTGCCAGCAGCCGTGTAACCCCCTCGTATAGCGCGGATACGCAGTATTTT.

This rearrangement joins TRBV7-2 to TRBJ2-7; TRBD1 matches 9 bases. The CDR3 runs to 14 residues. Trimming took 5 bases from V and 5 from J; bases not matched to a gene: 7. Germline V gives CDR1 SGHTA, CDR2 FQGNSA. CDR3 in DNA: TGTGCCAGCAGCGCCCGGACAGGGGCGAACGAGCAGTACTTC. This gives the protein CASSARTGANEQYF. Filled out from reference TRBV7-2 and TRBJ2-7, the complete variable domain reads GAGVSQSPSNKVTEKGKDVELRCDPISGHTALYWYRQSLGQGLEFLIYFQGNSAPDKSGLPSDRFSAERTGGSVSTLTIQRTQQEDSAVYLCASSARTGANEQYFGPGTRLTVT.

This clone has a single count. The chain carries TRBV7-6 and TRBJ2-7; 9 positions match TRBD2. CDR1 is SGHVS and CDR2 is FNYEAQ in the germline V gene. The CDR3 totals 15 residues. The J segment lost 3 bases and the V segment lost 4 bases, leaving 7 bases of the junction unmatched. CDR3 sequence (DNA): TGTGCCAGCAGCTCGATAGCGGGGGACCACTACGAGCAGTACTTC. This translates into CASSSIAGDHYEQYF.